This is a list of T cell receptor beta chains from one sample in a study of Tregs in tolerant kidney transplant recipients. Here immunoSEQ multiplex PCR was the method, and the copy in TCRdb shows in-frame clones only, minus some. The table has some 110,000 clones, roughly nine tenths seen once. The sequencing sample was made of CD4+ T cells from blood. All receptors derive from a human donor in good health. The CDR3 runs from the conserved cysteine through the conserved F or W. The D gene is left open where the match is weak. Clone size is not always given. Where it is, it says once, few, many or a class for expanded clones.

v_call	cdr3_length	j_call	clone_size	d_call	cdr3_nt	cdr3_aa
TRBV11-2	15	TRBJ1-5	few	.	TGTGCCAGCAGCCCCGGACTTGATAGCAATCAGCCCCAGCATTTT	CASSPGLDSNQPQHF
TRBV10-2	15	TRBJ2-1	.	TRBD2	TGCGCCAGCACCGGGGGGGGAGACTCCTACAATGAGCAGTTCTTC	CASTGGGDSYNEQFF
TRBV4-2	15	TRBJ2-2	.	.	TGTGCCAGCAGCCAAGCCCTATTGAACACCGGGGAGCTGTTTTTT	CASSQALLNTGELFF
TRBV6-1	14	TRBJ1-2	.	.	TGTGCCAGCAGTGCCCAAGGCGACCTCTATGGCTACACCTTC	CASSAQGDLYGYTF
TRBV5-1	15	TRBJ1-6	.	TRBD1	TGCGCCAGCAGCTTCCGGACAGGGAAAGATTCACCCCTCCACTTT	CASSFRTGKDSPLHF
TRBV5-4	15	TRBJ1-4	once	.	TGTGCCAGCAGTATTGGGGGTGCAACTAATGAAAAACTGTTTTTT	CASSIGGATNEKLFF
TRBV19	15	TRBJ2-1	.	TRBD2	TGTGCCAGTAGTCCCAGGACTAGCATAGACAATGAGCAGTTCTTC	CASSPRTSIDNEQFF
TRBV5-4	14	TRBJ1-5	few	TRBD1	TGTGCCAGCAGCACCCAGGGGGTCAATCAGCCCCAGCATTTT	CASSTQGVNQPQHF
TRBV2	13	TRBJ2-3	.	.	TGTGCCAGCAGTGTAGGCAGGGGAGATACGCAGTATTTT	CASSVGRGDTQYF
TRBV19	14	TRBJ2-7	.	.	TGTGCCAGTAGTATCAAGGGTAAGGGCTACGAGCAGTACTTC	CASSIKGKGYEQYF
TRBV4-1	16	TRBJ1-2	.	TRBD1	TGCGCCAGCAGCCGGAGCGGGACAGGCGAAGGTGGGGGCTACACCTTC	CASSRSGTGEGGGYTF